Below, 31 T cell receptor beta chains from the same sample are listed, as sequenced in a study of Graves' ophthalmopathy and Graves' hyperthyroidism. Amplifying from RNA transcripts, the study obtained TCR beta CDR3 regions. The library came from an HTBI-primed first-round RT-PCR and a second-round multiplex PCR. A single record per CDR3 protein comes from TCRdb applying MiXCR to the multiplex PCR reads. The sample includes around 400,000 distinct CDR3 sequences, roughly 18% of them seen just once. The specimen was peripheral blood. These receptors all stem from a young woman with Graves' ophthalmopathy.

This clonotype was detected ten times or more. This chain links TRBV12-3 or TRBV12-4 with TRBJ2-5; 8 nucleotides agree with TRBD1. J was trimmed by 2 bases and V by 4 bases; bases with no gene match: 6. There are 15 residues in the CDR3. CDR3 sequence (DNA): TGTGCCAGCAGTTGGGGACAGGCCCTTCAAGAGACCCAGTACTTC. Translation: CASSWGQALQETQYF.

This clonotype was seen repeatedly, ten times or more. The chain joins TRBV18 to TRBJ1-2; D unclear. CDR1 is KGHSH, CDR2 LQKENI, per germline. The CDR3 spans 13 residues. The V end lost 0 bases, the J end lost 11 bases, and 13 bases lay between the germline ends. Written as DNA, the CDR3 is TGTGCCAGCTCACCACCACAGCAGCTTCGGTACACCTTC. This sequence encodes CASSPPQQLRYTF.

This clonotype has at least ten counts. This chain uses TRBV5-1 with TRBJ2-7; TRBD2 is a possible D gene (7 bases). The CDR3 spans 17 residues. Trimming stripped 4 bases from V and 0 bases from J, with 20 bases between. In germline, CDR1 is SGHRS, CDR2 YFSETQ. CDR3 region: CASSPERGGVLSYEQYF. CDR3 sequence (DNA): TGCGCCAGCAGCCCCGAGAGAGGGGGGGTCCTCTCCTACGAGCAGTACTTC.

The V and J genes are TRBV6-5 and TRBJ2-5; 11 bases match TRBD1. Trimming cost V 8 bases and J 5 bases; bases outside gene matches: 10. The V gene's germline CDR1 is MNHEY and CDR2 SVGAGI. This CDR3 is 15 amino acids long. The CDR3 nucleotides read TGTGCCAGCCGTTCCGGGACAGGGGGTTGGGAGACCCAGTACTTC. It specifies CASRSGTGGWETQYF.

This clonotype has at least ten counts. The chain employs TRBV29-1 and TRBJ2-7, with 13 bases fitting TRBD2. V shed 5 bases, J shed 2 bases, and the junction held 3 bases outside the gene matches. This CDR3 is 14 amino acids long. Germline CDR1 and CDR2: SQVTM and ANQGSEA. CDR3 residues: CSVSLAGGPYEQYF. In DNA form, the CDR3 reads TGCAGCGTTTCACTAGCGGGAGGGCCCTACGAGCAGTACTTC.

The chain employs TRBV2 and TRBJ2-7, with D perhaps TRBD2 (6 bases). The CDR3 covers 11 residues. Germline-derived CDR1 and CDR2 are SNHLY and FYNNEI. V was pared by 10 bases and J by 1 base, with 8 bases between. DNA for the CDR3: TGTGCCACGGGGACTTCCTACGAGCAGTACTTC. This sequence encodes CATGTSYEQYF.

This clonotype was picked up many times. The chain has TRBV6-5 and TRBJ2-7, with a tentative D call TRBD1 (6 bases). CDR3 length: 14 amino acids. V was cut by 4 bases and J by 2 bases, with 12 bases left in between. Germline assignment: CDR1 MNHEY and CDR2 SVGAGI. The CDR3, as DNA: TGTGCCAGCAGTTCTCAGGGGACCACCTACGAGCAGTACTTC. The encoded protein is CASSSQGTTYEQYF.

V is TRBV6-2 or TRBV6-3 and J is TRBJ1-2; D not certain. Per the germline V gene, CDR1 is MNHEY and CDR2 is SVGEGT. V lost 2 bases to trimming and J lost 7 bases, with 11 bases between them. The CDR3 runs to 13 residues. Here the CDR3 reads CASSYEPDSGYTF. Here the CDR3 DNA reads TGTGCCAGCAGTTACGAACCAGATTCTGGCTACACCTTC.

This clonotype was recorded at least ten times. The chain links TRBV3-1 to TRBJ1-5, with D possibly TRBD1 on 5 matching bases. CDR3 length equals 13 residues. From germline, CDR1 is LGHDT and CDR2 YNNKEL (reference sequence). V gave up 1 base and J gave up 5 bases, with 6 bases separating them. The CDR3 DNA reads TGTGCCAGCAGCCAAGGGGGCGATCAGCCCCAGCATTTT. It specifies CASSQGGDQPQHF.

At least ten counts were recorded for this clonotype. This chain connects TRBV6-2 or TRBV6-3 to TRBJ2-5; 11 bases match TRBD2. With V trimmed by 6 bases and J by 4 bases, 4 bases remained unmatched. Germline CDR1 reads MNHEY; CDR2 reads SVGEGT. This CDR3 region has 14 residues. CDR3 residues: CASSRLAGTETQYF. The CDR3 DNA sequence: TGTGCCAGCAGCAGACTAGCGGGGACAGAGACCCAGTACTTC.

This clonotype was seen ten or more times. V gene TRBV27 combines with J gene TRBJ2-7, with 8 bases lining up with TRBD1. The CDR3 sequence is 15 residues long. Germline CDR1 reads MNHEY; CDR2 reads SMNVEV (reference sequence). V shed 6 bases, J shed 2 bases, and the junction held 9 bases outside the gene matches. The CDR3 spells CASRNYRDRPYEQYF. The CDR3 DNA reads TGTGCCAGCAGGAATTACCGGGACAGGCCCTACGAGCAGTACTTC.

This clonotype was observed many times. Here the CDR3 DNA reads TGTGCCTCACAAGGACGAGGGACCCAGTACTTC. Protein sequence: CASQGRGTQYF. This chain links TRBV28 with TRBJ2-5; D call uncertain. The CDR3 extends over 11 amino acids. Germline lookup yields CDR1 MDHEN and CDR2 SYDVKM. The germline V and J ends were trimmed by 11 bases and 7 bases, with 14 bases remaining between them. Full variable domain (outside the CDR3, taken from reference TRBV28 and TRBJ2-5): DVKVTQSSRYLVKRTGEKVFLECVQDMDHENMFWYRQDPGLGLRLIYFSYDVKMKEKGDIPEGYSVSREKKERFSLILESASTNQTSMYLCASQGRGTQYFGPGTRLLVL.

The CDR3 region has the DNA TGTGCCAGCACGGGTGGAAACACCATATATTTT. Translated, it gives CASTGGNTIYF. The chain has TRBV6-1 and TRBJ1-3; D remains unclear. The germline V gene encodes CDR1 MNHNS and CDR2 SASEGT. The CDR3 is 11 amino acids. The V and J ends lost 7 bases and 3 bases respectively, with 4 bases between them.

This clonotype came up many times. The rearrangement uses TRBV9 and TRBJ2-5; 9 bases fit TRBD1. Germline V gene lookup returns CDR1 SGDLS and CDR2 YYNGEE. J was trimmed by 1 base and V by 3 bases; bases with no gene match: 13. CDR3 length: 18 residues. CDR3 amino acids: CASSERTGDSRAQETQYF. The CDR3 nucleotides are TGTGCCAGCAGCGAACGGACAGGGGATAGCCGAGCCCAAGAGACCCAGTACTTC.

In its sample, this clonotype was seen many times. The rearrangement uses TRBV28 and TRBJ2-7, with D perhaps being TRBD1 or TRBD2 (6 bases each). Trimming pared 5 bases from V and 3 bases from J, leaving 14 bases between. The CDR3 sequence is 14 residues long. Germline V gene data show CDR1 as MDHEN and CDR2 as SYDVKM. CDR3 in amino acids: CASSPAGGGYEQYF. The CDR3 region has the DNA TGTGCCAGCAGTCCGGCCGGAGGGGGCTACGAGCAGTACTTC.

This clonotype was recorded at least ten times. The rearrangement joins TRBV13 to TRBJ1-2; D is possibly TRBD1 (5 bases). CDR1 and CDR2 (germline): PRHDT, FYEKMQ (reference sequence). This CDR3 region has 16 residues. V gave up 1 base and J gave up 7 bases, with 19 bases separating them. The CDR3 DNA follows: TGTGCCAGCAGCTTAGTCCGCCGGGGGACCCCGGGTGGCTACACCTTC. Amino acids: CASSLVRRGTPGGYTF.

The chain uses TRBV6-1 and TRBJ2-2; 7 bases align to TRBD1. The germline gives CDR1 MNHNS, CDR2 SASEGT. Trimming cost V 6 bases and J 1 base; bases outside gene matches: 2. CDR3 length: 14 amino acids. The CDR3 DNA follows: TGTGCCAGCAGGGACAGGTTGAACACCGGGGAGCTGTTTTTT. This encodes CASRDRLNTGELFF.

This clonotype turned up a few times. V and J are TRBV18 and TRBJ1-5, with no clear D. V lost 8 bases, J lost 4 bases, and 15 bases lay in between. Per the germline V gene, CDR1 is KGHSH and CDR2 is LQKENI. The CDR3 covers 14 residues. The DNA of the CDR3 is TGTGCCAGCCCACGGGTAGTGGGGAATCAGCCCCAGCATTTT. Translating it yields CASPRVVGNQPQHF.

This clonotype was detected many times. CDR3 sequence reads: CASSVGRGVAKNIQYF. As DNA, the CDR3 is TGTGCCAGCAGTGTAGGGAGGGGAGTAGCCAAAAACATTCAGTACTTC. The chain couples TRBV25-1 to TRBJ2-4, with 7 bases aligning to TRBD2. The CDR3 sequence is 16 residues long. The ends lost 4 bases at V and 0 bases at J; junction bases unmatched: 6. CDR1 MGHDK and CDR2 SYGVNS come from the germline V gene.

The CDR3 is CASRRQGANYEQYF. In nucleotides, the CDR3 is TGTGCCAGCAGAAGACAGGGGGCGAACTACGAGCAGTACTTC. V gene TRBV12-3 or TRBV12-4 combines with J gene TRBJ2-7, with 10 bases aligning to TRBD1. The CDR3 length is 14 residues. The junction had 5 bases not matched to a gene; V was cut back by 6 bases and J by 3 bases.

This clonotype was observed many times. This sequence joins TRBV11-3 and TRBJ2-7; D possibly corresponds to TRBD1 (6 bases). This CDR3 has 13 amino acids. Germline V lookup: CDR1 SGHNT, CDR2 YENEEA. Trimming removed 5 bases from V and 7 bases from J, with 15 bases in between. CDR3 amino acids: CASSPHRVGEQYF. In DNA form, the CDR3 reads TGTGCCAGCAGCCCTCACAGGGTTGGAGAGCAGTACTTC.

This clonotype has ten or more counts. The chain carries TRBV6-4 and TRBJ2-7; D is unclear. Trimming shortened V by 4 bases and J by 6 bases, and 7 bases separated the two germline ends. CDR3 length: 11 amino acids. CDR1 MRHNA and CDR2 SNTAGT come from the germline V gene. In DNA form, the CDR3 reads TGTGCCAGCAGTGCCTCCCCCGAGCAGTACTTC. Amino acids: CASSASPEQYF.

The table lists this clonotype with many counts. The rearrangement uses TRBV29-1 and TRBJ2-5; D not resolved. CDR3 size: 13 residues. Trimming removed 6 bases from V and 2 bases from J, with 13 bases in between. Germline CDR1 is SQVTM and CDR2 is ANQGSEA. The CDR3 DNA reads TGCAGCGTCCTAGGGTACTCTCAAGAGACCCAGTACTTC. This codes for CSVLGYSQETQYF.

This clonotype was seen at least ten times. The CDR3 is CSAADRETQYF. For the CDR3, the DNA is TGCAGTGCTGCCGATCGAGAGACCCAGTACTTC. The chain carries TRBV20-1 and TRBJ2-5; D gene ambiguous. Germline V gives CDR1 DFQATT, CDR2 SNEGSKA (reference sequence). V was trimmed by 5 bases and J by 4 bases, leaving 8 bases between them. The CDR3 has 11 residues.

CDR3: CASGDRGQDGYTF. The DNA for the CDR3 is TGTGCCAGCGGGGACAGGGGGCAGGATGGCTACACCTTC. The V and J genes are TRBV12-3 or TRBV12-4 and TRBJ1-2; 12 bases agree with TRBD1. The CDR3 extends over 13 amino acids. Trimming at V came to 8 bases and at J to 6 bases, leaving 4 bases not matched to a gene.

This clonotype was detected ten times or more. This chain joins TRBV19 and TRBJ1-5, with D possibly TRBD1 on 5 matching bases. Per germline, CDR1 LNHDA and CDR2 SQIVND (reference sequence). Between the trimmed V and J ends, which lost 10 bases and 5 bases, there was a span of 12 bases. The CDR3 is 12 amino acids. The CDR3 nucleotides read TGTGCCACCCGGGACGGACATCAGCCCCAGCATTTT. Its protein product is CATRDGHQPQHF.

The chain recombines TRBV9 with TRBJ1-5, with TRBD1 matching over 7 bases. CDR1 and CDR2 (germline): SGDLS, YYNGEE. Trimming took 3 bases from V and 4 from J; bases not matched to a gene: 7. This CDR3 has 15 amino acids. The CDR3 region has the DNA TGTGCCAGCAGCGACCGGGACAGCTTTAATCAGCCCCAGCATTTT. Translated: CASSDRDSFNQPQHF.

J is TRBJ1-1 and V is TRBV5-1; 8 nucleotides line up with TRBD1. Germline V lookup: CDR1 SGHRS, CDR2 YFSETQ. V shed 3 bases and J 1 base; nucleotides not matched to a gene: 11. CDR3 size: 17 residues. The CDR3 sequence is CASSSSFLTGANTEAFF. CDR3 bases: TGCGCCAGCAGCTCATCCTTTTTGACAGGGGCGAACACTGAAGCTTTCTTT.

This clonotype was observed at least ten times. The rearrangement joins TRBV18 to TRBJ2-5, with D uncertain. Germline V gene sequence: CDR1 KGHSH, CDR2 LQKENI. The CDR3 has 15 amino acids. Deletions cut 0 bases from V and 1 base from J, with 9 bases between. The CDR3 region has the DNA TGTGCCAGCTCACCACCGGCTCGTTTCCAAGAGACCCAGTACTTC. Amino acid sequence: CASSPPARFQETQYF.

In its sample, this clonotype was seen many times. The gene calls are TRBV19 and TRBJ1-6; TRBD1 might be the D (6 bases). CDR1 is LNHDA and CDR2 is SQIVND in the germline V gene (reference sequence). The V end was cut by 3 bases, the J end by 7 bases, with 13 bases between. This CDR3 region has 15 residues. This CDR3 is CASSIARGINSPLHF. The DNA for the CDR3 is TGTGCCAGTAGTATCGCTAGGGGGATAAATTCACCCCTCCACTTT.

This clonotype was seen a few times. CDR3 in DNA: TGTGCCAGCAGCCTCAATGGGGACTCTACCTACGAGCAGTACTTC. This sequence encodes CASSLNGDSTYEQYF. The V gene is TRBV3-1, the J gene TRBJ2-7; tentatively, D is TRBD2 (6 bases). Germline assignment: CDR1 LGHDT and CDR2 YNNKEL (reference sequence). The CDR3 is 15 amino acids. V was trimmed by 4 bases and J by 2 bases, leaving 15 bases between them.